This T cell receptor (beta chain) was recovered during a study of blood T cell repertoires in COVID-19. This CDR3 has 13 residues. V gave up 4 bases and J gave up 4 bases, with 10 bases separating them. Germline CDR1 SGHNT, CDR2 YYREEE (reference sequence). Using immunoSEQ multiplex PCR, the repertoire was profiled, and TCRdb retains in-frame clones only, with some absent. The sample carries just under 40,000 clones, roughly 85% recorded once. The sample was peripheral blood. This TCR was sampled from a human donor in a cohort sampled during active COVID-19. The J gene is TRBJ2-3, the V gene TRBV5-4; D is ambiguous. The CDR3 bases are TGTGCCAGCAGCACCAGACTGGCAGATACGCAGTATTTT. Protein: CASSTRLADTQYF.